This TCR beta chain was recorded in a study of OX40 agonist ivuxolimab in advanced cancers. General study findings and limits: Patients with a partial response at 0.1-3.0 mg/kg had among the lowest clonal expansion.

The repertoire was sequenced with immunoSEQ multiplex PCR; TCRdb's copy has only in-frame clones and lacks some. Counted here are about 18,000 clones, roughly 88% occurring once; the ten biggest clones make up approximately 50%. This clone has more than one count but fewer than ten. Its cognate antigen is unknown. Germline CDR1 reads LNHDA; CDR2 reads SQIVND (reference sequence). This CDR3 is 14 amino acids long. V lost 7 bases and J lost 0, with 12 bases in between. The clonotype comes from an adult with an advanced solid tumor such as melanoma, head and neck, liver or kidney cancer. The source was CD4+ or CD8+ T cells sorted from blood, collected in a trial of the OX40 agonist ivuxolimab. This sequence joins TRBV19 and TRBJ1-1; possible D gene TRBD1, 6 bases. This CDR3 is CASTLQGLNTEAFF. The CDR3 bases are TGTGCCAGTACCTTACAGGGCTTGAACACTGAAGCTTTCTTT.